This TCR beta chain was retrieved from a study of glioma-infiltrating T cells. The J segment lost 1 base and the V segment lost 6 bases, leaving 3 bases of the junction unmatched. Germline CDR1 reads SGHVS; CDR2 reads FQNEAQ. The CDR3 has 15 residues. This clonotype showed up many times. The iRepertoire nested amplicon-rescue multiplex PCR amplified TCR alpha and beta CDR3s from RNA. Input was roughly 85-450 ng of tissue mRNA or PBMC total RNA. TCRdb reprocessed the multiplex PCR reads with MiXCR, giving one entry per CDR3 protein. The sample carries over 90,000 distinct CDR3 sequences, 25% to 30% recorded once.

The clonotype comes from a human donor with low-grade glioma or glioblastoma, undergoing nonglioma brain surgery, or in good health (not recorded which). Sequenced input: glioma tissue, nonneoplastic brain tissue, or PBMCs (not recorded which). This chain uses TRBV7-8 with TRBJ2-5; 12 nucleotides agree with TRBD2. CDR3 protein: CASRTSGGPQETQYF. The CDR3 DNA reads as TGTGCCAGCAGGACTAGCGGGGGCCCCCAAGAGACCCAGTACTTC.